These T cell receptor beta chains were read from a single sample in a study of T cell responses to AZD1222 COVID-19 vaccine. Using immunoSEQ multiplex PCR, the repertoire was profiled, and TCRdb retains in-frame clones only, with some absent. The data show approximately 140,000 clones, about nine tenths seen once. The specimen was peripheral blood, collected 28 days after the second AZD1222 dose. All receptors come from an adult who received the AZD1222 COVID-19 vaccine. Each CDR3 is given with its conserved first and last residue. A D gene is named only where the DNA matches it firmly. A clone size is listed for some rows: how often the clone was seen (once, few, many), or a class if it is expanded.

d_call j_call v_call clone_size cdr3_nt cdr3_aa
TRBD1 TRBJ1-2 TRBV6-1 - TGTGCCAGCAGTTCCCCTCGACAGGGGCCGGGGAAGGCCACCTTC CASSSPRQGPGKATF
- TRBJ1-2 TRBV2 - TGTGCCAGCAGGCCATTTATGGACTATGGCTACACCTTC CASRPFMDYGYTF
- TRBJ2-2 TRBV7-3 - TGTGCCAGCAGCTTAGTAGGAGGAAGCATCGGGGAGCTGTTTTTT CASSLVGGSIGELFF
TRBD1 TRBJ1-1 TRBV2 - TGTGCCAGCAAGAGGGGACAGGCTTTCTTT CASKRGQAFF
- TRBJ2-2 TRBV7-9 - TGTGCCAGCAGCTTCAAGAACACCGGGGAGCTGTTTTTT CASSFKNTGELFF
TRBD2 TRBJ2-1 TRBV27 - TGTGCCAGCAGTTTTTCTGGGACTAGGGAACAGTTCTTC CASSFSGTREQFF
- TRBJ1-1 TRBV9 - TGTGCCAGCAGCTCCAGGGGTAGTACTGAAGCTTTCTTT CASSSRGSTEAFF
TRBD2 TRBJ2-1 TRBV27 - TGTGCCAGCACGAGCGGGGGGCCCTACAATGAGCAGTTCTTC CASTSGGPYNEQFF
- TRBJ1-3 TRBV5-7 - TGTGCCAAGACGGTTGTTGGAAACACCATATATTTT CAKTVVGNTIYF
TRBD1 TRBJ1-6 TRBV27 - TGTGCCAGCCGACTTGGGGACAGGGGTGATTCACCCCTCCACTTT CASRLGDRGDSPLHF
- TRBJ1-2 TRBV19 - TGTGCCAGTAGTATGTCCAGGGGCTATGGCTACACCTTC CASSMSRGYGYTF
- TRBJ1-4 TRBV9 - TGTGCCAGCAGCGTAGGAACCGGGTCCCCTAATGAAAAACTGTTTTTT CASSVGTGSPNEKLFF
- TRBJ2-2 TRBV9 - TGTGCCAGCAGCGTAAGCCCCCGGGACCGACCGAACACCGGGGAGCTGTTTTTT CASSVSPRDRPNTGELFF
TRBD2 TRBJ2-1 TRBV19 - TGTGCCAGTAGTACCGGGACTAGAATTCCCAATGAGCAGTTCTTC CASSTGTRIPNEQFF
TRBD2 TRBJ2-7 TRBV7-9 - TGTGCCAGCCGCGGGGGGGGGCGAAGCTCCTACGAGCAGTACTTC CASRGGGRSSYEQYF
TRBD2 TRBJ2-1 TRBV7-9 - TGTGCCAGCAGCCTAAGCTGGACTAGCGGGGCCGGCGGCGATGAGCAGTTCTTC CASSLSWTSGAGGDEQFF
- TRBJ2-7 TRBV30 - TGTGCCTGGAGTGTCCCCGGGGCACTTACCTACGAGCAGTACTTC CAWSVPGALTYEQYF
- TRBJ1-4 TRBV7-9 - TGTGCCAGCAGCTCGATGGAGACAGTAGAAAAACTGTTTTTT CASSSMETVEKLFF
- TRBJ1-1 TRBV5-6 once TGTGCCAGCAGCTTGGCGGGAAGGTTCACTGAAGCTTTCTTT CASSLAGRFTEAFF